This T cell receptor (beta chain) was sequenced for a study of T cell repertoires in cytomegalovirus infection (dated by TCRdb to between 2018 and 2020). In terms of the full investigation: Alongside well-studied HLA-B-restricted epitopes, the peptide stimulations were aimed at recently identified HLA-C-restricted CMV epitopes, whose presentation resists viral immunomodulation. Donor HLA type was relevant to the analysis, because carriage of CMV infection together with the matching HLA type was indicated by public TCR beta signatures.

The meaning of the sample's treatment or condition label: in vitro stimulation with specific CMV peptide epitopes to enrich CMV-specific T cells. Broader findings and caveats from the paper: In both this cohort and an independent cohort of 350 to 400 donors, the cumulative frequency of public TCR beta family members distinguished carriers of CMV infection plus the relevant HLA type. In the ex vivo response, HLA-C-restricted CMV-specific TCR beta clonotypes were dominant, and in two of eight donors the single most frequent clonotype came from this HLA-C-restricted group.

With respect to this clonotype: Its antigen remains undetermined. Per-base quality was not reported, and no clone a single base away is much larger than it.

The CDR3 numbers 15 residues from cysteine through phenylalanine. The CDR3 DNA has 45 bases and is translated from base 1. The germline ends are 9 bases apart after V is trimmed by 3 bases and J by 3 bases. The germline V gene provides CDR1 ENHRY and CDR2 SYGVKD. Sequenced using an Illumina HiSeq 1500. Using fastp trimming at Q25 and MiXCR clonotype assembly, TCRdb reanalyzed the public sequencing data and kept in-frame beta chains. Every entry covers one CDR3 protein and lists the most common genes and DNA from its rows. This sample gives about 110,000 distinct CDR3 sequences in total; around 28% of them show up just once. Of the sample, about 81% falls within the top ten clones.

This sequence uses TRBV10-3 and TRBJ1-6; confidence is insufficient to name the D gene. The TCR comes from a human donor in good health (CMV status not recorded). Some clones in this sample may be carry-over from other donors' samples. Source: CD8+ T cells from cultured PBMCs, taken from culture after CMV antigen stimulation. The bases read TGTGCCATCAGTGAAGGAATTAACTATAATTCACCCCTCCACTTT. This codes for CAISEGINYNSPLHF.